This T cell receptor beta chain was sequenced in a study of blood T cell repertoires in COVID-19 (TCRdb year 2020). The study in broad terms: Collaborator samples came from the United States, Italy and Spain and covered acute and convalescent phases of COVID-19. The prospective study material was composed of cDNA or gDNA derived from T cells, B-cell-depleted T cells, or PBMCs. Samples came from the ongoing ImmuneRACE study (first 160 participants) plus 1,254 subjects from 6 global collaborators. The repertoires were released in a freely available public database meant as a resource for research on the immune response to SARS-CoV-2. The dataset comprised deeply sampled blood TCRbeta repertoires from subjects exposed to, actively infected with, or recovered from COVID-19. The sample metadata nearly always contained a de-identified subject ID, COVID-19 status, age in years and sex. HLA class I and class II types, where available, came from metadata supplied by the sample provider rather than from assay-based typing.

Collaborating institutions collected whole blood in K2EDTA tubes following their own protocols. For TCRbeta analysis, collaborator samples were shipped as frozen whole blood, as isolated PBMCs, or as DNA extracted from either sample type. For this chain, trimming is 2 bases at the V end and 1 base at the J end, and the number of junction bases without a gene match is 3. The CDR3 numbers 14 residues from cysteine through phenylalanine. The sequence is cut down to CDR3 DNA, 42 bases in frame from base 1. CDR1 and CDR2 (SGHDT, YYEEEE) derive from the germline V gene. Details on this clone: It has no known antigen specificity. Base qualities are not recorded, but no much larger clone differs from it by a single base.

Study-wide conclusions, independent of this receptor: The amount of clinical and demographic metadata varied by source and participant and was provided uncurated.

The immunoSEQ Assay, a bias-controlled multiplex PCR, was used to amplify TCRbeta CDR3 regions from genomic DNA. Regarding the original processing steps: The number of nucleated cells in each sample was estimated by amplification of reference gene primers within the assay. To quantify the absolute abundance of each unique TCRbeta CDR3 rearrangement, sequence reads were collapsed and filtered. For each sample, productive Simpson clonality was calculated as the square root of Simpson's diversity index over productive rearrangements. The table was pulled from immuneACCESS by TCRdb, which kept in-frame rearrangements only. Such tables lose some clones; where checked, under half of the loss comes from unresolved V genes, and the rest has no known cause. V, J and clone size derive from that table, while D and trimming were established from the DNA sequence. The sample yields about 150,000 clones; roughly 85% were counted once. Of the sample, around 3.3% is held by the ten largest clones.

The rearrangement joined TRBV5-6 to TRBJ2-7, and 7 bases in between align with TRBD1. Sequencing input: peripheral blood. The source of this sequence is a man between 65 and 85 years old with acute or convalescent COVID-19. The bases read TGTGCCAGCAGCTTTCCGGGACAGTCCTACGAGCAGTACTTC. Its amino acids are CASSFPGQSYEQYF.